The next 21 T cell receptor beta chains were all read from a single sample in a study of blood T cell repertoires in COVID-19. Method: immunoSEQ multiplex PCR; TCRdb's copy keeps in-frame clones and lacks some. The repertoire holds under 300,000 clones, with less than 90% as singletons. The sample consisted of peripheral blood. Receptor source: a man aged 55-75 years who had recovered from COVID-19.

The chain links TRBV10-3 to TRBJ2-3; 10 nucleotides align to TRBD2. The CDR3 totals 17 residues. The germline V gene encodes CDR1 ENHRY and CDR2 SYGVKD. V dropped 4 bases and J dropped 4; count of bases not matched to a gene: 11. The CDR3, as DNA: TGTGCCATCAGTGGGGACAGTTTAGCGGGGGGCTCAGATACGCAGTATTTT. It codes for CAISGDSLAGGSDTQYF.

V usage is TRBV27 and J usage is TRBJ1-1; D remains unclear. The CDR3 length is 14 residues. Germline-derived CDR1 and CDR2 are MNHEY and SMNVEV (reference sequence). V lost 5 bases and J 0 bases, leaving 10 bases between the germline ends. Here the CDR3 DNA reads TGTGCCAGCAGTATGCGGGGATTGAACACTGAAGCTTTCTTT. Protein: CASSMRGLNTEAFF.

This clone was seen a handful of times. The rearrangement joins TRBV2 to TRBJ2-7; 14 positions match TRBD2. The length of the CDR3 is 15 residues. Germline V gives CDR1 SNHLY, CDR2 FYNNEI. The J segment lost 4 bases and the V segment lost 5 bases, leaving 4 bases of the junction unmatched. The CDR3 loop reads CASSPRTSGGYEQYF. CDR3 nucleotides: TGTGCCAGCAGTCCCCGGACTAGCGGGGGGTACGAGCAGTACTTC.

This clone was recorded once. The V gene is TRBV19, the J gene TRBJ2-3; D is unresolved. The germline V gene has CDR1 LNHDA and CDR2 SQIVND (reference sequence). Trimming removed 1 base from V and 0 bases from J, with 2 bases in between. This CDR3 contains 13 residues. CDR3 DNA sequence: TGTGCCAGTAGTATAGCTAGCACAGATACGCAGTATTTT. Its protein is CASSIASTDTQYF.

V gene TRBV29-1 combines with J gene TRBJ1-2, with D unclear. With 3 bases removed from V and 5 bases from J, the gap between germline ends came to 10 bases. Looked up from germline, CDR1 is SQVTM and CDR2 is ANQGSEA. The CDR3 extends over 12 amino acids. The CDR3 loop is CSVEGGGYGYTF. The CDR3 DNA is TGCAGCGTTGAGGGCGGAGGATATGGCTACACCTTC.

The V call is TRBV11-2, the J call TRBJ2-2; no definite D call. The CDR3 length is 14 residues. The germline V and J ends were trimmed by 5 bases and 6 bases, with 13 bases remaining between them. CDR1 is SGHAT and CDR2 is FQNNGV in the germline V gene. CDR3 sequence: CASSPTPVSGELFF. The CDR3, as DNA: TGTGCCAGCAGCCCTACCCCCGTTTCCGGGGAGCTGTTTTTT.

V is TRBV18 and J is TRBJ2-1, with 11 bases fitting TRBD2. Germline-derived CDR1 and CDR2 are KGHSH and LQKENI. Losses at the gene ends were 3 bases for V and 12 bases for J; bases not matched to a gene: 10. This CDR3 comprises 15 residues. The CDR3 loop is CASSPGLADTMRQFF. For the CDR3, the DNA is TGTGCCAGCTCACCGGGACTAGCGGATACAATGAGGCAGTTCTTC.

V usage is TRBV2 and J usage is TRBJ2-2, with D unresolved. The CDR3 sequence is 13 residues long. V lost 6 bases, J lost 3 bases, and 8 bases lay in between. The germline CDR1 and CDR2 sequences are SNHLY and FYNNEI. Here the CDR3 reads CASRQEDTGELFF. The CDR3 coding sequence is TGTGCCAGCAGGCAGGAAGACACCGGGGAGCTGTTTTTT. The full variable domain, with the rest looked up from reference TRBV2 and TRBJ2-2, is EPEVTQTPSHQVTQMGQEVILRCVPISNHLYFYWYRQILGQKVEFLVSFYNNEISEKSEIFDDQFSVERPDGSNFTLKIRSTKLEDSAMYFCASRQEDTGELFFGEGSRLTVL.

This chain joins TRBV5-1 and TRBJ2-3, with 10 bases matching TRBD1. Per the germline V gene, CDR1 is SGHRS and CDR2 is YFSETQ. V shed 3 bases and J 4 bases; nucleotides not matched to a gene: 20. The CDR3 is 20 residues long. Here the CDR3 reads CASSSDQTGTGVGLSDTQYF. The CDR3 region has the DNA TGCGCCAGCAGCTCCGACCAAACCGGGACAGGGGTGGGTTTGTCAGATACGCAGTATTTT. The entire variable domain, with the rest obtained from reference TRBV5-1 and TRBJ2-3, is as follows: KAGVTQTPRYLIKTRGQQVTLSCSPISGHRSVSWYQQTPGQGLQFLFEYFSETQRNKGNFPGRFSGRQFSNSRSEMNVSTLELGDSALYLCASSSDQTGTGVGLSDTQYFGPGTRLTVL.

This clone showed up just a few times. The chain combines TRBV7-9 with TRBJ2-7; 11 bases align to TRBD1. Germline CDR1 and CDR2: SEHNR and FQNEAQ (reference sequence). This CDR3 spans 17 amino acids. V was pared by 5 bases and J by 3 bases, with 12 bases of the junction left unmatched. CDR3 DNA: TGTGCCAGCAGCCCAGCGAGGGGACAGGGGGGCTACTACGAGCAGTACTTC. This translates into CASSPARGQGGYYEQYF.

This clone has ten or more counts. At the DNA level, this CDR3 is encoded by other sequences in the same sample as well. The rearrangement uses TRBV6-5 and TRBJ2-1; 12 positions agree with TRBD2. Germline-derived CDR1 and CDR2 are MNHEY and SVGAGI. J lost 7 bases, V lost 5 bases, and 6 bases had no gene match. The CDR3 length is 15 residues. In nucleotides, the CDR3 is TGTGCCAGCAGTCGCACCGGGACTAGCGGGAATGAGCAGTTCTTC. Amino acid sequence: CASSRTGTSGNEQFF.

V gene TRBV7-3 combines with J gene TRBJ1-1; 8 bases agree with TRBD1. The CDR3 is made up of 18 amino acids. The germline gives CDR1 SGHTA, CDR2 FQGTGA. Trimming cost V 2 bases and J 5 bases; bases outside gene matches: 16. The CDR3 DNA is TGTGCCAGCAGCTTACGAGCTTCGGGGCAGGGGGCTAGAACTGAAGCTTTCTTT. The encoded protein is CASSLRASGQGARTEAFF. The variable domain in full, with the rest retrieved from reference TRBV7-3 and TRBJ1-1, is GAGVSQTPSNKVTEKGKYVELRCDPISGHTALYWYRQSLGQGPEFLIYFQGTGAADDSGLPNDRFFAVRPEGSVSTLKIQRTERGDSAVYLCASSLRASGQGARTEAFFGQGTRLTVV.

The rearrangement uses TRBV27 and TRBJ2-6; D unclear. V lost 2 bases, J lost 0 bases, and 5 bases lay in between. In germline, CDR1 is MNHEY, CDR2 SMNVEV (reference sequence). This CDR3 has 15 amino acids. In DNA, the CDR3 is TGTGCCAGCAGTTTAGGCTCCTCTGGGGCCAACGTCCTGACTTTC. This translates into CASSLGSSGANVLTF. Looking up the rest from reference TRBV27 and TRBJ2-6 gives the full variable domain: EAQVTQNPRYLITVTGKKLTVTCSQNMNHEYMSWYRQDPGLGLRQIYYSMNVEVTDKGDVPEGYKVSRKEKRNFPLILESPSPNQTSLYFCASSLGSSGANVLTFGAGSRLTVL.

V is TRBV5-1 and J is TRBJ2-1; 8 nucleotides match TRBD1. With 10 bases clipped from V and 8 bases from J, the junction kept 14 bases outside the gene matches. The CDR3 is made up of 14 amino acids. Germline CDR1 reads SGHRS; CDR2 reads YFSETQ. For the CDR3, the DNA is TGCGCCGCAGCCCGGACAGGGTGGATCGATGAGCAGTTCTTC. Protein product: CAAARTGWIDEQFF.

The chain couples TRBV7-2 to TRBJ2-3; 13 bases are shared with TRBD2. The CDR3 sequence is 17 residues long. CDR1 and CDR2 (germline): SGHTA, FQGNSA. V was pared by 4 bases and J by 2 bases, with 6 bases of the junction left unmatched. The CDR3, as DNA: TGTGCCAGCAGCTCTACGGGACTAGCGGGAAACACAGATACGCAGTATTTT. Translation: CASSSTGLAGNTDTQYF.

This clone was observed a few times. V and J are TRBV15 and TRBJ2-2; D unclear. Looked up from germline, CDR1 is LNHNV and CDR2 is YYDKDF (reference sequence). V was trimmed by 3 bases and J by 6 bases, leaving 8 bases between them. CDR3 size: 13 residues. CDR3 sequence: CATSRVRSGELFF. The CDR3 nucleotides read TGTGCCACCAGCAGGGTCAGGTCCGGGGAGCTGTTTTTT. The variable domain in full, with the rest retrieved from reference TRBV15 and TRBJ2-2, is DAMVIQNPRYQVTQFGKPVTLSCSQTLNHNVMYWYQQKSSQAPKLLFHYYDKDFNNEADTPDNFQSRRPNTSFCFLDIRSPGLGDTAMYLCATSRVRSGELFFGEGSRLTVL.

This chain uses TRBV11-3 with TRBJ2-1, with D possibly being TRBD2 (6 bases). Germline-derived CDR1 and CDR2 are SGHNT and YENEEA. V shed 1 base and J shed 4 bases, with 11 bases lying between them. CDR3 length equals 15 residues. This CDR3 reads CASSLGSSDYNEQFF. CDR3 coding DNA: TGTGCCAGCAGCTTAGGTTCTAGCGATTACAATGAGCAGTTCTTC.

This clone has a handful of counts. The genes are TRBV28 and TRBJ2-1; D unresolved. V shed 6 bases and J shed 10 bases, with 10 bases lying between them. Germline lookup yields CDR1 MDHEN and CDR2 SYDVKM. The CDR3 contains 11 residues. The CDR3 DNA is TGTGCCAGCAGAGAAGTTGGCGAGCAGTTCTTC. This translates into CASREVGEQFF.

The V call is TRBV25-1, the J call TRBJ2-1; possibly TRBD2 for D (5 bases). This CDR3 has 15 residues. Trimming removed 6 bases at V and 9 bases at J, with 21 bases between. Per the germline V gene, CDR1 is MGHDK and CDR2 is SYGVNS. CDR3 in DNA: TGTGCCAGCAGCGACCCCGGGAAGTTGGCTGGTGAGCAGTTCTTC. This codes for CASSDPGKLAGEQFF.

V is TRBV20-1 and J is TRBJ2-7, with D perhaps matching TRBD2 (6 bases). V lost 3 bases and J 6 bases, leaving 15 bases between the germline ends. The length of the CDR3 is 13 residues. Germline V lookup: CDR1 DFQATT, CDR2 SNEGSKA (reference sequence). This CDR3 is CSASRETSGEQYF. The DNA of the CDR3 is TGCAGTGCTAGTCGGGAGACCTCGGGCGAGCAGTACTTC.

V is TRBV18 and J is TRBJ2-3; D is possibly TRBD1 (5 bases). The CDR3 has 17 residues. Trimming took off 3 bases at V and 2 bases at J, with 18 bases between the two ends. CDR1 is KGHSH, CDR2 LQKENI, per germline. The CDR3 loop reads CASSPPGARAFTDTQYF. As DNA, the CDR3 is TGTGCCAGCTCACCCCCTGGGGCCAGGGCTTTCACAGATACGCAGTATTTT.